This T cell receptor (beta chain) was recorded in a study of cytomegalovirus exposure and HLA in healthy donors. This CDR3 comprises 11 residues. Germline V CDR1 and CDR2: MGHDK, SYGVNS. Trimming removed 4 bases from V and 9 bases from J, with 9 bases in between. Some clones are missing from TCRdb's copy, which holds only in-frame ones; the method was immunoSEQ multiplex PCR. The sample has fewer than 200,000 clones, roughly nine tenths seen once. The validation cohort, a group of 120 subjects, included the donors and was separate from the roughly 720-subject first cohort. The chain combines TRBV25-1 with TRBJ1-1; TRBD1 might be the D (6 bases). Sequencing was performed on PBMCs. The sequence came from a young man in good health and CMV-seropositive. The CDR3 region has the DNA TGTGCCAGCAGTGTGACAGGACAAGCTTTCTTT. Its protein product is CASSVTGQAFF.